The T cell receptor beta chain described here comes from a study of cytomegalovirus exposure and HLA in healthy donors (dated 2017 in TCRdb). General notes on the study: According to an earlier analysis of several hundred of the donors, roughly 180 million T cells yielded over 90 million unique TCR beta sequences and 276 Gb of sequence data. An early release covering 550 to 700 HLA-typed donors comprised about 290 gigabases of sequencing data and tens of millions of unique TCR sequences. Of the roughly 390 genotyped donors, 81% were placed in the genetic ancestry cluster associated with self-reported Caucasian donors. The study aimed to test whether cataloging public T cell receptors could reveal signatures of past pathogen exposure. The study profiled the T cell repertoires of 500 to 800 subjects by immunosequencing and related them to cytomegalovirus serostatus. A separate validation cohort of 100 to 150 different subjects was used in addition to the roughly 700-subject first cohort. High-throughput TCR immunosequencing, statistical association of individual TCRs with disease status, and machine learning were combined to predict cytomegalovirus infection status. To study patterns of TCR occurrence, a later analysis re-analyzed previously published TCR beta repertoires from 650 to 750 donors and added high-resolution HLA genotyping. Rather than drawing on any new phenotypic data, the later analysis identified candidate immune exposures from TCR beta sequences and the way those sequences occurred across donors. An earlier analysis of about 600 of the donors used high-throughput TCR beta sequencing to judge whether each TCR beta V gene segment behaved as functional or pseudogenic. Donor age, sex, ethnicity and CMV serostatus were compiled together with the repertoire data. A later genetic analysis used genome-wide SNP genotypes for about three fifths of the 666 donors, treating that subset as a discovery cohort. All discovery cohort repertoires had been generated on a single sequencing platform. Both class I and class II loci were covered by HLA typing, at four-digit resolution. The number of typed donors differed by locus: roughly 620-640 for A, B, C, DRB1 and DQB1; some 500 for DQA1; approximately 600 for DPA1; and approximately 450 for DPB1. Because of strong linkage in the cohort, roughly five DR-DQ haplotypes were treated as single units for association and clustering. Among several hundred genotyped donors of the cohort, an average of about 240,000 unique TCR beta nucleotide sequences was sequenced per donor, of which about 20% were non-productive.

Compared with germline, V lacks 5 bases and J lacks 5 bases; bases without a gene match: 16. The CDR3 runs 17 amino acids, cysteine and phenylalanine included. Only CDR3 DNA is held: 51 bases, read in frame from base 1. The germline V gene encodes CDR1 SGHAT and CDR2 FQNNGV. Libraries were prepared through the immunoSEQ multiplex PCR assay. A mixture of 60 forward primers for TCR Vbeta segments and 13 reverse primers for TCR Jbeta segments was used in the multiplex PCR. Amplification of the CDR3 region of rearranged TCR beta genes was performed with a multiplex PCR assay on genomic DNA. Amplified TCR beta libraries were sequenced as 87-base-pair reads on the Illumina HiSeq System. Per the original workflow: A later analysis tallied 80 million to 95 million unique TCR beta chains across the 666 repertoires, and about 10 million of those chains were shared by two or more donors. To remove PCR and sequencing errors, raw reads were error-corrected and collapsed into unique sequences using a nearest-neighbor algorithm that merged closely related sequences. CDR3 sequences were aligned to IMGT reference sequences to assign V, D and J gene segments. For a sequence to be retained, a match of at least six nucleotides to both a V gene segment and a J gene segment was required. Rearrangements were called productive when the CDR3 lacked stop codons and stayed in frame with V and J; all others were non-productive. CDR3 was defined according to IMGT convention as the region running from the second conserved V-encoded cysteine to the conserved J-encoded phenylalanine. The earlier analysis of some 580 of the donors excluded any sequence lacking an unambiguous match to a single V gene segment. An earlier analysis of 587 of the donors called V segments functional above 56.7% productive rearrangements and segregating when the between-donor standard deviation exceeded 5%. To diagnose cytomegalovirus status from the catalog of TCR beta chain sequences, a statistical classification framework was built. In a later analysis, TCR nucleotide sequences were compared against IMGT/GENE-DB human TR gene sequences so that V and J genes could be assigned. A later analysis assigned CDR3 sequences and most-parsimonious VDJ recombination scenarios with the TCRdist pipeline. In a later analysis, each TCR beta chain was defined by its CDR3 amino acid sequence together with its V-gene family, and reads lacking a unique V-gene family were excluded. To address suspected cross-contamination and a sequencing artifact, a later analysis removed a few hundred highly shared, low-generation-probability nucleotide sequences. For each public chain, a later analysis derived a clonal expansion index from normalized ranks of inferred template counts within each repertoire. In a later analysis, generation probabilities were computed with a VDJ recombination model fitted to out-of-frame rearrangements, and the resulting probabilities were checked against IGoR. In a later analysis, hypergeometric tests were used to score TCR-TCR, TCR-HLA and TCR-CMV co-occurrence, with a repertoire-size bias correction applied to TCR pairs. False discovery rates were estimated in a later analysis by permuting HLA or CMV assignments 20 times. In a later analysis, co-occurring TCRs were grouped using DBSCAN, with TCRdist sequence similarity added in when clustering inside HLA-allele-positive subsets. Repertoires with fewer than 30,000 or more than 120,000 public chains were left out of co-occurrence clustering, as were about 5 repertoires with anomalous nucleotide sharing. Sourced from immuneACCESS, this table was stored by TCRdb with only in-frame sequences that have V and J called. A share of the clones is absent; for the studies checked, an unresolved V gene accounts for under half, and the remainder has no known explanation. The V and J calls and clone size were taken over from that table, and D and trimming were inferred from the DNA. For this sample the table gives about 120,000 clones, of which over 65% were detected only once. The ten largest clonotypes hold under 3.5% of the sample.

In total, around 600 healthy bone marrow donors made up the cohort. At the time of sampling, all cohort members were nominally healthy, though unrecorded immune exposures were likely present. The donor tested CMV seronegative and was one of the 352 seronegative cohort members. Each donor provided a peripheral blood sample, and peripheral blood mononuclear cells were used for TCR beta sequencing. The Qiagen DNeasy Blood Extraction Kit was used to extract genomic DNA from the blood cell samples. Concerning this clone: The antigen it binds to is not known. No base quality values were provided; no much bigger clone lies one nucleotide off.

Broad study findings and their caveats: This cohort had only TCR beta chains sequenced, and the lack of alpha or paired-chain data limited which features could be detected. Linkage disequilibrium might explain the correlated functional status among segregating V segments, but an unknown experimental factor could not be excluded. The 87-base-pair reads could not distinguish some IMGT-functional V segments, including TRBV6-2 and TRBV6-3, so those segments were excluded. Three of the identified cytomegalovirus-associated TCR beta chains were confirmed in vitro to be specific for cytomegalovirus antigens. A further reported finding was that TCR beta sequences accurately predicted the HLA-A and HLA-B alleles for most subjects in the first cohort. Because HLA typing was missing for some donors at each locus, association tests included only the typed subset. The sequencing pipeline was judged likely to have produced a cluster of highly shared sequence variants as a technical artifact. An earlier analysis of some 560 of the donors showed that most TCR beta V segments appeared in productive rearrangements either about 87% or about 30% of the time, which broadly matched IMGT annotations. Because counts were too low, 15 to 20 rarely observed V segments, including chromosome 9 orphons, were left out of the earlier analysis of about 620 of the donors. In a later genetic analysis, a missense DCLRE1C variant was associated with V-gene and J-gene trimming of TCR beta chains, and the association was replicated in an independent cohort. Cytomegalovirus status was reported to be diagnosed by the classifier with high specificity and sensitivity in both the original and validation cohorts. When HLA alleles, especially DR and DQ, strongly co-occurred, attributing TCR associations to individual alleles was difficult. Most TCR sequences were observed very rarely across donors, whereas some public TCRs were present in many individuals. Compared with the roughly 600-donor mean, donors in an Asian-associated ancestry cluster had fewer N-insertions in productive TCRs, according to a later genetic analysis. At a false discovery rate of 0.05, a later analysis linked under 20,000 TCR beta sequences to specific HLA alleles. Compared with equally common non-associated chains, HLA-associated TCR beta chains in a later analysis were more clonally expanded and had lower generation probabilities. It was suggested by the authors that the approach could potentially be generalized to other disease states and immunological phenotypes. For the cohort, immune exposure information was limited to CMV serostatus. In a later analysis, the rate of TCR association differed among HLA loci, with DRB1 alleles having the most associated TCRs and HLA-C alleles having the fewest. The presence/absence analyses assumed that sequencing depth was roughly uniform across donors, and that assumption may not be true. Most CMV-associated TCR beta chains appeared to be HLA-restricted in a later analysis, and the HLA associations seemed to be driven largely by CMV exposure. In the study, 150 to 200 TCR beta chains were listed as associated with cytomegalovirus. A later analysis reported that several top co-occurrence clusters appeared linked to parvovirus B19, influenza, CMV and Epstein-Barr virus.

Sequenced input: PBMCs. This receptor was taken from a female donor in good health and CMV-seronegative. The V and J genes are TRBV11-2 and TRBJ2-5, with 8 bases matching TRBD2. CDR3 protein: CASSPGGWRGAFETQYF. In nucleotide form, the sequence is TGTGCCAGCAGCCCGGGAGGGTGGCGGGGGGCCTTTGAGACCCAGTACTTC.